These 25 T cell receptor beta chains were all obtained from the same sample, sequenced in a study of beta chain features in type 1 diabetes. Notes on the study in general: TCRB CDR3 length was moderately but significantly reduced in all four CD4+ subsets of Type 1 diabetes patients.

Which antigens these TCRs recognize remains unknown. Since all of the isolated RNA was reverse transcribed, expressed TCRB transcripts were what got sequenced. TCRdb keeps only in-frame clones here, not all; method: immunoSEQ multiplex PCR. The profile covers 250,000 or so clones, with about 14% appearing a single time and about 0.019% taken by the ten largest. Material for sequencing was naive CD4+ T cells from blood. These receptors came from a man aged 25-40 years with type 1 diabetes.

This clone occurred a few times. Written as DNA, the CDR3 is TGTGCCTGGACTAGCGGGATTCCAGATTACAATGAGCAGTTCTTC. It yields the protein CAWTSGIPDYNEQFF. The V call is TRBV30, the J call TRBJ2-1, with 9 nucleotides matching TRBD2. This CDR3 spans 15 amino acids. Germline CDR1 GTSNPN, CDR2 SVGIG (reference sequence). Unmatched junction bases numbered 8, after V lost 4 bases and J lost 4 bases. Based on the CDR3 plus reference TRBV30 and TRBJ2-1, the full variable domain is SQTIHQWPATLVQPVGSPLSLECTVEGTSNPNLYWYRQAAGRGLQLLFYSVGIGQISSEVPQNLSASRPQDRQFILSSKKLLLSDSGFYLCAWTSGIPDYNEQFFGPGTRLTVL.

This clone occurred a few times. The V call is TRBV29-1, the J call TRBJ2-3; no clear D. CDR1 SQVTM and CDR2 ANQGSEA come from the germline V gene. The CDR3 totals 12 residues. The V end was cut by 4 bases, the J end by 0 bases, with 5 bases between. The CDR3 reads CSVGPSTDTQYF. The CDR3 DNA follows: TGCAGCGTTGGTCCTAGCACAGATACGCAGTATTTT.

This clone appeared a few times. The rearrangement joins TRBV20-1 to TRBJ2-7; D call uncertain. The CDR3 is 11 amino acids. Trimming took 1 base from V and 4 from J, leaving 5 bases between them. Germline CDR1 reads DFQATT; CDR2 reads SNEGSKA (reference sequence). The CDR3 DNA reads TGCAGTGCTAGAGGCGGATACGAGCAGTACTTC. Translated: CSARGGYEQYF.

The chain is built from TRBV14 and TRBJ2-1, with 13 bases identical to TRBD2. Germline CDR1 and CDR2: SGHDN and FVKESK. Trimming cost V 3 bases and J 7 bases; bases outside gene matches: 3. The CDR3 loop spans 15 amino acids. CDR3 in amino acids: CASSQGLAGLNEQFF. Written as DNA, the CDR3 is TGTGCCAGCAGCCAGGGACTAGCGGGACTAAATGAGCAGTTCTTC.

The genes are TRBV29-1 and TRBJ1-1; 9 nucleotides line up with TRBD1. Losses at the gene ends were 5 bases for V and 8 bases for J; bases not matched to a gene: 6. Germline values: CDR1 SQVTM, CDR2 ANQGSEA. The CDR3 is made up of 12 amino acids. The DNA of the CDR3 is TGCAGCGTTCATAAGGGACAGGGAGAAGCTTTCTTT. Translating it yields CSVHKGQGEAFF. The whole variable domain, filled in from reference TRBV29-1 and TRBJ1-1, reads SAVISQKPSRDICQRGTSLTIQCQVDSQVTMMFWYRQQPGQSLTLIATANQGSEATYESGFVIDKFPISRPNLTFSTLTVSNMSPEDSSIYLCSVHKGQGEAFFGQGTRLTVV.

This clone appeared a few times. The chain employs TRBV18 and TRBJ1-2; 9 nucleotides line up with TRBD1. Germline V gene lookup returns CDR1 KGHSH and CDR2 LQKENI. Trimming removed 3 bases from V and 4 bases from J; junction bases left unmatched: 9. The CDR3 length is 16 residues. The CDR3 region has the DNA TGTGCCAGCTCACCCCTCCCACAGACAGGGGGCTATGGCTACACCTTC. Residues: CASSPLPQTGGYGYTF. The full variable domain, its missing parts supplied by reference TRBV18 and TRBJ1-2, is NAGVMQNPRHLVRRRGQEARLRCSPMKGHSHVYWYRQLPEEGLKFMVYLQKENIIDESGMPKERFSAEFPKEGPSILRIQQVVRGDSAAYFCASSPLPQTGGYGYTFGSGTRLTVV.

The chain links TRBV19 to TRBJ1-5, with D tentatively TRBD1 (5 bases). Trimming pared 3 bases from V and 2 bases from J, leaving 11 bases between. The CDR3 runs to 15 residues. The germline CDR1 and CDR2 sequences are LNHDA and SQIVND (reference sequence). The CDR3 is CASSIRTGRNQPQHF. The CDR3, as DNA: TGTGCCAGTAGTATTCGTACAGGCCGCAATCAGCCCCAGCATTTT.

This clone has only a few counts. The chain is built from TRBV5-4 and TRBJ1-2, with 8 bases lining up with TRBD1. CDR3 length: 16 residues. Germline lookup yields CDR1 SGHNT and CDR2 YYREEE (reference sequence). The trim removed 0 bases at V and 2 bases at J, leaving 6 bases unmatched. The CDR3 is CASSLAAGGRNYGYTF. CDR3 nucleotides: TGTGCCAGCAGCTTGGCGGCAGGGGGCCGGAACTATGGCTACACCTTC.

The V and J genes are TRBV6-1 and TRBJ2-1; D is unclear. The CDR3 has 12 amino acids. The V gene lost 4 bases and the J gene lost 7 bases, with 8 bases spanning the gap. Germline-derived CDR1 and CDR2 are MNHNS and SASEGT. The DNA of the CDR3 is TGTGCCAGCAGTGCCTTCCGGAATGAGCAGTTCTTC. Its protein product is CASSAFRNEQFF.

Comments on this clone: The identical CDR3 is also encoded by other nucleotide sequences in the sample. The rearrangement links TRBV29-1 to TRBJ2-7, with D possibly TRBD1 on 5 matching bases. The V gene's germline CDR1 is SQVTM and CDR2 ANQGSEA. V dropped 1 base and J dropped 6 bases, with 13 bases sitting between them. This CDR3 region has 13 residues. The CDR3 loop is CSVEGQGASEQYF. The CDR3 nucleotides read TGCAGCGTTGAAGGTCAGGGTGCAAGCGAGCAGTACTTC.

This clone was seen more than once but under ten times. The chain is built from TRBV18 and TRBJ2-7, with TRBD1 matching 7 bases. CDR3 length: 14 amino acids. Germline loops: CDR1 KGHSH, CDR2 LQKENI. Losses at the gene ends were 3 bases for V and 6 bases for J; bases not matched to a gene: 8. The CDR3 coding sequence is TGTGCCAGCTCACCCCTAGACAGGGTGAGCGAGCAGTACTTC. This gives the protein CASSPLDRVSEQYF.

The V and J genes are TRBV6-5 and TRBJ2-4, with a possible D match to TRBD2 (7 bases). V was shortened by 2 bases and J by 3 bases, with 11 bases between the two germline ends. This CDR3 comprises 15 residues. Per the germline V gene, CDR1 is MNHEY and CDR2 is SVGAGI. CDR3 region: CASSYGGAVKNIQYF. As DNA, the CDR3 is TGTGCCAGCAGTTACGGGGGGGCGGTCAAAAACATTCAGTACTTC.

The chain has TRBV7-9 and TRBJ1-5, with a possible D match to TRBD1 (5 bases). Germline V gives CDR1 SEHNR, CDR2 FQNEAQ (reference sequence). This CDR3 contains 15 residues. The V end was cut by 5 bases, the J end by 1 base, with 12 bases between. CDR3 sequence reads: CASSVDGGSNQPQHF. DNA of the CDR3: TGTGCCAGCAGCGTTGACGGGGGGAGCAATCAGCCCCAGCATTTT.

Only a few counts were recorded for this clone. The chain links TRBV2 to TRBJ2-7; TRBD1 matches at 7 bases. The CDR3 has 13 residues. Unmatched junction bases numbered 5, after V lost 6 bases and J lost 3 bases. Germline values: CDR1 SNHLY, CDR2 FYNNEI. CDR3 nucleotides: TGTGCCAGCAGGACGACAGGGCTCTACGAGCAGTACTTC. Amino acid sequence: CASRTTGLYEQYF.

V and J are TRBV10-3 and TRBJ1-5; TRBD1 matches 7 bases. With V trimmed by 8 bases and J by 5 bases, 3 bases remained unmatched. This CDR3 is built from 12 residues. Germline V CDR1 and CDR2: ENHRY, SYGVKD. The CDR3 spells CAIGTADQPQHF. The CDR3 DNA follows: TGTGCCATCGGGACAGCCGATCAGCCCCAGCATTTT.

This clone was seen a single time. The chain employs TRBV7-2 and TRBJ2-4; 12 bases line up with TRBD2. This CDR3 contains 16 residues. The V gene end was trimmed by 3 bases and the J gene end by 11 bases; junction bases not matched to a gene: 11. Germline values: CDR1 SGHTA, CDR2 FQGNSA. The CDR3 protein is CASSLSGRLAGGFQYF. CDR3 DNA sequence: TGTGCCAGCAGCTTGTCTGGCAGGCTAGCGGGGGGGTTTCAGTACTTC.

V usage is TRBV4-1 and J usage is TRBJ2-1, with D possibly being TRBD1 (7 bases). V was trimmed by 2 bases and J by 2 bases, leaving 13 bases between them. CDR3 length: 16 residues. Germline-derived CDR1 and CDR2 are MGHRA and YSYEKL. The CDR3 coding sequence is TGCGCCAGCAGCCAACCGACAGGGAGGACCTACAATGAGCAGTTCTTC. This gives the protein CASSQPTGRTYNEQFF.

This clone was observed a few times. The CDR3 DNA follows: TGCGCCAGCAGCCAAGCAGGGCGGCGCGAGCAGTACTTC. This codes for CASSQAGRREQYF. The chain recombines TRBV4-1 with TRBJ2-7, with TRBD1 as a possible D gene (5 bases). CDR1 and CDR2 from the germline V gene are MGHRA and YSYEKL. The CDR3 runs 13 residues. Trimming pared 1 base from V and 6 bases from J, leaving 10 bases between.

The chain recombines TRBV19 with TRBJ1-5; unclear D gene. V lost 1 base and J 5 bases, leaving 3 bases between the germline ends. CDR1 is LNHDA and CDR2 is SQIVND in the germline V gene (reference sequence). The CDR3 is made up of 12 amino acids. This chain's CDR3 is CASSIAYQPQHF. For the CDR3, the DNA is TGTGCCAGTAGTATAGCCTATCAGCCCCAGCATTTT.

The CDR3 protein is CASSQPGTASYEQYF. The CDR3 coding sequence is TGTGCCAGCTCACAGCCCGGGACAGCATCCTACGAGCAGTACTTC. The rearrangement joins TRBV18 to TRBJ2-7; 7 nucleotides agree with TRBD1. V shed 4 bases and J 1 base; nucleotides not matched to a gene: 7. CDR1 and CDR2 (germline): KGHSH, LQKENI. This CDR3 region has 15 residues.

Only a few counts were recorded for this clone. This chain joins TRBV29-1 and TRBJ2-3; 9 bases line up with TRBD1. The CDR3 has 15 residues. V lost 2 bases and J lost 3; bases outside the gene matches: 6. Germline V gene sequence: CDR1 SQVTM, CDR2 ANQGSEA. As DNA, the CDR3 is TGCAGCGTTGAAAGGGGGACAGGGCCTACAGATACGCAGTATTTT. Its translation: CSVERGTGPTDTQYF.

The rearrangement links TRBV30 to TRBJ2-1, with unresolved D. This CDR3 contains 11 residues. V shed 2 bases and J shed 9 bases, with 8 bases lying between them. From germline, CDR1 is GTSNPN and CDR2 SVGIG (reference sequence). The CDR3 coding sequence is TGTGCCTGGAGTAATCAGATTGAGCAGTTCTTC. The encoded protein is CAWSNQIEQFF.

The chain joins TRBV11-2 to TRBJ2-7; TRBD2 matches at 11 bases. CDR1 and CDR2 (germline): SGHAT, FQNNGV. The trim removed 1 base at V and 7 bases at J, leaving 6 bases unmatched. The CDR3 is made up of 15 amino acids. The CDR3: CASSLAGLAALEQYF. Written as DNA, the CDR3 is TGTGCCAGCAGCTTAGCGGGACTAGCGGCCCTGGAGCAGTACTTC.

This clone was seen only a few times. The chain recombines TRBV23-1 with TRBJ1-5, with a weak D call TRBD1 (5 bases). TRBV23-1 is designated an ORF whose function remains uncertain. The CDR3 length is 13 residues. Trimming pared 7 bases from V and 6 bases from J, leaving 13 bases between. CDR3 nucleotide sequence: TGCGCCAGCAATGACAGTATTATTCAGCCCCAGCATTTT. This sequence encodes CASNDSIIQPQHF.

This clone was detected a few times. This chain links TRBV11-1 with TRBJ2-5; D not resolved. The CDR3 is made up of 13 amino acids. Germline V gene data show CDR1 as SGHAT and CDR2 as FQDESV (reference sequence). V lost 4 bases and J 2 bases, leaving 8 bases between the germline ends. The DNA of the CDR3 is TGTGCCAGCAGCTATTCACTGCAAGAGACCCAGTACTTC. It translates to CASSYSLQETQYF. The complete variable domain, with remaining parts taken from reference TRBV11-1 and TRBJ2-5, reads EAEVAQSPRYKITEKSQAVAFWCDPISGHATLYWYRQILGQGPELLVQFQDESVVDDSQLPKDRFSAERLKGVDSTLKIQPAELGDSAMYLCASSYSLQETQYFGPGTRLLVL.